The 9 T cell receptor beta chains in this list originate from one sample, sequenced in a study of human T cells and chemical hapten exposure (dated by TCRdb to the early 2020s). What the time point label conveys for this sample: pre-sensitization, week 0. The sample's treatment or condition label, decoded: therapeutic diphenylcyclopropenone sensitization with weekly scalp DPC. Libraries were built with RACE. The sequencing machine was a NextSeq 500. In TCRdb, the public reads were trimmed at Q25 with fastp and aligned with MiXCR, with productive beta chains retained. Every CDR3 protein is listed once, alongside the most common genes and DNA of its rows. This sample comprises 240,000 or so distinct CDR3 sequences, approximately 8.6% of them detected only once. The ten largest clones capture around 2.5% of the sample. The sample consisted of whole blood, taken in connection with sensitization to the hapten diphenylcyclopropenone (DPC). The receptors here all came from a middle-aged woman with alopecia areata. Some clones in this sample may be carry-over from other donors' samples.

This clonotype was detected a few times. The V call is TRBV2, the J call TRBJ2-5, with 7 positions matching TRBD2. The V and J ends lost 6 bases and 7 bases, in that order; junction bases with no gene match: 14. From germline, CDR1 is SNHLY and CDR2 FYNNEI. The length of the CDR3 is 15 residues. The CDR3 nucleotides are TGTGCCAGCAGGGACCCCCTAGCTCAGCGGGGGACCCAGTACTTC. Residues: CASRDPLAQRGTQYF.

This clonotype was found a few times. The CDR3: CASSPTTGNTGELFF. CDR3 in DNA: TGTGCCAGCTCACCAACAACTGGAAACACCGGGGAGCTGTTTTTT. The gene calls are TRBV18 and TRBJ2-2; D is undetermined. Per the germline V gene, CDR1 is KGHSH and CDR2 is LQKENI. There are 15 residues in the CDR3. Trimming left V 2 bases short and J 2 bases short, with 9 bases between.

The gene calls are TRBV12-3 or TRBV12-4 and TRBJ2-7; perhaps TRBD1 as D (6 bases). This CDR3 contains 15 residues. V was clipped by 6 bases and J by 3 bases, with 18 bases between them. The CDR3 DNA sequence: TGTGCCAGCAGCAGGGGAACAACAGATCACTACGAGCAGTACTTC. Translating it yields CASSRGTTDHYEQYF.

This chain joins TRBV12-3 or TRBV12-4 and TRBJ1-3, with 7 bases identical to TRBD1. V dropped 1 base and J dropped 1; count of bases not matched to a gene: 1. The CDR3 loop spans 15 amino acids. This CDR3 reads CASSLGGQSGNTIYF. The CDR3 nucleotides are TGTGCCAGCAGTTTAGGGGGACAGTCTGGAAACACCATATATTTT.

The chain links TRBV4-1 to TRBJ2-7, with D perhaps matching TRBD1 (5 bases). The germline V gene has CDR1 MGHRA and CDR2 YSYEKL. Trimming removed 1 base at V and 2 bases at J, with 24 bases between. The CDR3 covers 19 residues. The CDR3 nucleotides are TGCGCCAGCAGCCAAGGTAAGGACACCTCGACCTCGATAACCTACGAGCAGTACTTC. It specifies CASSQGKDTSTSITYEQYF.

This clonotype has a count of ten or more. This chain connects TRBV18 to TRBJ2-1; D possibly corresponds to TRBD2 (6 bases). V lost 6 bases to trimming and J lost 8 bases, with 17 bases between them. Germline values: CDR1 KGHSH, CDR2 LQKENI. This CDR3 spans 14 amino acids. The DNA for the CDR3 is TGTGCCAGCTCCCTCTCCGCCGGGGGTGATGAGCAGTTCTTC. Amino acid sequence: CASSLSAGGDEQFF.

This chain connects TRBV5-1 to TRBJ2-1; TRBD1 matches at 8 bases. The CDR3 has 16 amino acids. Germline V gene data show CDR1 as SGHRS and CDR2 as YFSETQ. J lost 9 bases, V lost 4 bases, and 15 bases had no gene match. CDR3 loop: CASSPGTGPPIFEQFF. The CDR3 DNA is TGCGCCAGCAGCCCCGGGACAGGCCCACCCATATTTGAGCAGTTCTTC.

This chain links TRBV27 with TRBJ1-2, with D possibly matching TRBD1 (5 bases). The CDR3 runs to 16 residues. Per germline, CDR1 MNHEY and CDR2 SMNVEV (reference sequence). The V and J ends lost 4 bases and 1 base respectively, with 16 bases between them. The CDR3 bases are TGTGCCAGCAGTTCGTTACAGGCGCAGATTAACTATGGCTACACCTTC. This codes for CASSSLQAQINYGYTF.

This clonotype came up a few times. The chain couples TRBV4-1 to TRBJ1-4; D is undetermined. The V gene lost 6 bases and the J gene lost 0 bases, with 11 bases spanning the gap. This CDR3 is built from 15 residues. CDR1 and CDR2 (germline): MGHRA, YSYEKL. Here the CDR3 DNA reads TGCGCCAGCAGGAGGAGTTCTGCAACTAATGAAAAACTGTTTTTT. Protein: CASRRSSATNEKLFF.